Each of the 6 T cell receptor beta chains below was sequenced from the same sample in a study of CD8 T cell repertoires and HIV-1 epitope variants. No antigen has been identified for these receptors. The method was immunoSEQ multiplex PCR; TCRdb's version includes in-frame clones alone and lacks a portion of them. The repertoire holds around 5,100 clones, with around two thirds as singletons. The sequencing input was cultured CD8+ T cells derived from PBMCs. Receptor source: a male donor with HIV.

This chain uses TRBV5-6 with TRBJ2-3; 14 bases align to TRBD2. CDR1 and CDR2 (germline): SGHDT, YYEEEE. Trimming removed 5 bases from V and 1 base from J; junction bases left unmatched: 6. The CDR3 length is 17 residues. The CDR3 sequence is CASSPGLAGGCTDTQYF. CDR3 coding DNA: TGTGCCAGCAGTCCCGGACTAGCGGGGGGATGCACAGATACGCAGTATTTT.

The chain joins TRBV15 to TRBJ1-6; D is ambiguous. The CDR3 is made up of 16 amino acids. From germline, CDR1 is LNHNV and CDR2 YYDKDF (reference sequence). The ends were cut back, 2 bases at V and 5 bases at J, with 13 bases in the middle. The CDR3 sequence is CATSRLPRPNNSPLHF. The CDR3 region has the DNA TGTGCCACCAGCAGATTACCTCGACCAAATAATTCACCCCTCCACTTT.

The chain joins TRBV27 to TRBJ1-4; tentative D call: TRBD1 (6 bases). The CDR3 runs to 15 residues. Germline V lookup: CDR1 MNHEY, CDR2 SMNVEV (reference sequence). The ends were cut back, 5 bases at V and 6 bases at J, with 16 bases in the middle. The CDR3 here is CASSPWTDEDEKLFF. The CDR3 bases are TGTGCCAGCAGTCCTTGGACAGATGAGGATGAAAAACTGTTTTTT.

The CDR3 bases are TGTGCCAGCAGTTTATCTCACTCTGGGGCCAACGTCCTGACTTTC. It encodes CASSLSHSGANVLTF. The rearrangement uses TRBV27 and TRBJ2-6; D gene uncertain. The germline V gene has CDR1 MNHEY and CDR2 SMNVEV (reference sequence). The V and J ends lost 0 bases and 0 bases respectively, with 3 bases between them. The CDR3 sequence is 15 residues long.

The rearrangement uses TRBV6-1 and TRBJ2-2; tentatively, D is TRBD1 or TRBD2 (6 bases each). The length of the CDR3 is 18 residues. Between the trimmed V and J ends, which lost 0 bases and 6 bases, there was a span of 20 bases. Germline CDR1 MNHNS, CDR2 SASEGT. The CDR3 region is CASSEAGVNRGAPGELFF. CDR3 in DNA: TGTGCCAGCAGTGAAGCCGGGGTTAATAGGGGGGCGCCCGGGGAGCTGTTTTTT.

V is TRBV4-3 and J is TRBJ1-3, with 11 bases that match TRBD1. Per germline, CDR1 LGHNA and CDR2 YSLEER. Losses at the gene ends were 1 base for V and 8 bases for J; bases not matched to a gene: 10. The CDR3 consists of 17 residues. In DNA form, the CDR3 reads TGCGCCAGCAGCCAAGGACCCCTGGGACAGGGGGTGGACACCATATATTTT. Translation gives CASSQGPLGQGVDTIYF.